One sample yielded the 11 T cell receptor beta chains listed below, sequenced in a study of blood T cell repertoires in COVID-19 (dated by TCRdb to 2020 to 2022). The library came from the immunoSEQ multiplex PCR assay. The clones in this table, taken by TCRdb from immuneACCESS, are in-frame only. Not every clone is retained; where verified, under half of the shortfall comes from an unresolved V gene, and the cause of the rest is unknown. Across this sample there are about 200,000 clones, with approximately 81% seen only once. About 20% of the sample comes from the top ten. Sequenced sample: peripheral blood. The origin of the receptors is a human donor in a cohort sampled during active COVID-19.

In its sample, this clone was seen once. V and J are TRBV10-3 and TRBJ2-2; D perhaps matches TRBD1 (5 bases). Per germline, CDR1 ENHRY and CDR2 SYGVKD. The CDR3 extends over 15 amino acids. Trimming left V 6 bases short and J 5 bases short, with 16 bases between. This chain's CDR3 is CAISQGLIETGELFF. The CDR3 DNA sequence: TGTGCCATCAGCCAGGGTCTCATAGAAACCGGGGAGCTGTTTTTT.

V is TRBV19 and J is TRBJ2-3, with 8 bases aligning to TRBD1. In germline, CDR1 is LNHDA, CDR2 SQIVND (reference sequence). V lost 4 bases, J lost 4 bases, and 4 bases stayed unmatched. The CDR3 loop spans 14 amino acids. CDR3 DNA sequence: TGTGCCAGTAGTAGGACAGGGAGGTCAGATACGCAGTATTTT. Protein product: CASSRTGRSDTQYF.

The V call is TRBV19, the J call TRBJ2-3, with a tentative D call TRBD1 (7 bases). V lost 0 bases and J lost 8, with 18 bases in between. From germline, CDR1 is LNHDA and CDR2 SQIVND (reference sequence). This CDR3 has 16 residues. The CDR3 sequence is CASSIDGGTVPGTQYF. DNA of the CDR3: TGTGCCAGTAGTATAGATGGGGGGACAGTCCCGGGTACGCAGTATTTT.

This clone was detected once. The CDR3 nucleotides read TGTGCCAGCAGCTTCATGCGGGAGACCCAGTACTTC. Amino acids: CASSFMRETQYF. The gene calls are TRBV11-2 and TRBJ2-5; D gene ambiguous. Germline V CDR1 and CDR2: SGHAT, FQNNGV. This CDR3 is built from 12 residues. Trimming stripped 3 bases from V and 5 bases from J, with 7 bases between.

This clone was picked up a small number of times. The V call is TRBV11-3, the J call TRBJ2-3; no clear D gene. CDR1 is SGHNT and CDR2 is YENEEA in the germline V gene. This CDR3 has 13 residues. The V and J ends lost 4 bases and 0 bases respectively, with 5 bases between them. This CDR3 reads CASSSYSTDTQYF. The DNA for the CDR3 is TGTGCCAGCAGCTCGTATAGCACAGATACGCAGTATTTT. Full variable domain (missing parts from reference TRBV11-3 and TRBJ2-3): EAGVVQSPRYKIIEKKQPVAFWCNPISGHNTLYWYLQNLGQGPELLIRYENEEAVDDSQLPKDRFSAERLKGVDSTLKIQPAELGDSAVYLCASSSYSTDTQYFGPGTRLTVL.

This clone was seen just once. The sample holds other DNA sequences that translate to the same CDR3. The rearrangement uses TRBV18 and TRBJ1-3, with 8 nucleotides matching TRBD1. Germline CDR1 reads KGHSH; CDR2 reads LQKENI. This CDR3 region has 14 residues. The V and J ends lost 2 bases and 5 bases, in that order; junction bases with no gene match: 2. In nucleotides, the CDR3 is TGTGCCAGCTCACCAGGACAGGGAAGAAACACCATATATTTT. This translates into CASSPGQGRNTIYF.

The V call is TRBV30, the J call TRBJ1-6, with D unclear. Germline values: CDR1 GTSNPN, CDR2 SVGIG (reference sequence). V dropped 4 bases and J dropped 7 bases, with 11 bases sitting between them. The CDR3 has 13 residues. The CDR3 DNA reads as TGTGCCTGGAAAGTCGTGGAGAATTCACCCCTCCACTTT. This translates into CAWKVVENSPLHF. Looking up the rest from reference TRBV30 and TRBJ1-6 gives the full variable domain: SQTIHQWPATLVQPVGSPLSLECTVEGTSNPNLYWYRQAAGRGLQLLFYSVGIGQISSEVPQNLSASRPQDRQFILSSKKLLLSDSGFYLCAWKVVENSPLHFGNGTRLTVT.

The V gene is TRBV19, the J gene TRBJ1-1, with 7 bases that match TRBD1. Trimming cost V 6 bases and J 3 bases; bases outside gene matches: 4. Germline CDR1 and CDR2: LNHDA and SQIVND (reference sequence). The CDR3 spans 13 residues. The CDR3 protein is CASSETGDTEAFF. The CDR3 region has the DNA TGTGCCAGTAGCGAAACAGGGGACACTGAAGCTTTCTTT.

The chain carries TRBV5-1 and TRBJ1-1; 8 bases match TRBD1. The V gene end was trimmed by 4 bases and the J gene end by 3 bases; junction bases not matched to a gene: 11. The CDR3 length is 16 residues. CDR1 and CDR2 (germline): SGHRS, YFSETQ. Here the CDR3 reads CASSPTGAGRYTEAFF. CDR3 DNA: TGCGCCAGCAGCCCGACAGGGGCCGGGCGGTACACTGAAGCTTTCTTT. Full variable domain (missing parts from reference TRBV5-1 and TRBJ1-1): KAGVTQTPRYLIKTRGQQVTLSCSPISGHRSVSWYQQTPGQGLQFLFEYFSETQRNKGNFPGRFSGRQFSNSRSEMNVSTLELGDSALYLCASSPTGAGRYTEAFFGQGTRLTVV.

CDR3 DNA: TGTGCCAGCAGCCAAGACCCCCAGTCCGCGAACACCGGGGAGCTGTTTTTT. Its protein product is CASSQDPQSANTGELFF. The J gene is TRBJ2-2, the V gene TRBV3-1 (or the pseudogene TRBV3-2); D not resolved. This CDR3 has 17 amino acids. V lost 0 bases, J lost 0 bases, and 11 bases lay in between. CDR1 and CDR2 (germline): LGHDT, YNNKEL (reference sequence).

The gene calls are TRBV25-1 and TRBJ2-5; 7 bases fit TRBD1. V lost 3 bases and J lost 5; bases outside the gene matches: 18. Germline V gene sequence: CDR1 MGHDK, CDR2 SYGVNS. The CDR3 loop spans 18 amino acids. The chain's CDR3 is CASSDRHPQGDRWETQYF. The CDR3, as DNA: TGTGCCAGCAGTGACCGACATCCCCAGGGGGATCGGTGGGAGACCCAGTACTTC.